The 32 T cell receptor beta chains listed next were all sequenced from one sample in a study of control samples from healthy donors and cancer patients. TCRdb's copy holds only in-frame clones and misses some; the assay was immunoSEQ multiplex PCR. The table shows roughly 94,000 clones, with around 85% occurring only once. Sequences were obtained from PBMCs. These receptors all come from a man in his sixties or seventies with lung cancer.

This chain uses TRBV9 with TRBJ1-2; TRBD1 is a possible D gene (5 bases). Germline loops: CDR1 SGDLS, CDR2 YYNGEE. Trimming pared 0 bases from V and 7 bases from J, leaving 10 bases between. CDR3 length: 13 amino acids. CDR3 nucleotide sequence: TGTGCCAGCAGCGTAGTAGGGGACCGTGGCTACACCTTC. Translation: CASSVVGDRGYTF.

The chain links TRBV14 to TRBJ2-7; 7 nucleotides match TRBD1. After removal of 1 base from V and 1 base from J, the junction contained 7 bases not matched to a gene. Germline V gives CDR1 SGHDN, CDR2 FVKESK. This CDR3 contains 16 residues. Here the CDR3 DNA reads TGTGCCAGCAGCCAAGGTCGGAGGACAGGATCCTACGAGCAGTACTTC. It is translated as CASSQGRRTGSYEQYF.

The rearrangement uses TRBV7-3 and TRBJ1-6; D is ambiguous. CDR1 and CDR2 (germline): SGHTA, FQGTGA. With 5 bases removed from V and 10 bases from J, the gap between germline ends came to 15 bases. There are 14 residues in the CDR3. Written as DNA, the CDR3 is TGTGCCAGCAGCCCCCTCAAGGGCGGCTCACCCCTCCACTTT. This sequence encodes CASSPLKGGSPLHF.

This chain uses TRBV6-5 with TRBJ2-7; 11 positions agree with TRBD1. This CDR3 comprises 13 residues. Germline V gives CDR1 MNHEY, CDR2 SVGAGI. V gave up 6 bases and J gave up 3 bases; unmatched junction bases: 1. The CDR3 here is CASRGTGGYEQYF. CDR3 DNA sequence: TGTGCCAGCAGGGGGACAGGGGGCTACGAGCAGTACTTC.

This chain connects TRBV7-6 to TRBJ1-4, with no clear D. V was pared by 2 bases and J by 5 bases, with 12 bases between. This CDR3 has 15 residues. From germline, CDR1 is SGHVS and CDR2 FNYEAQ. The CDR3 reads CASSLSIGQNEKLFF. The CDR3 DNA sequence: TGTGCCAGCAGCTTATCTATTGGGCAGAATGAAAAACTGTTTTTT.

This clone has just one count. Its ends do not fully match the called genes, so a read error is possible. The chain employs TRBV6-5 and TRBJ2-3; 7 bases agree with TRBD1. The CDR3 spans 14 residues. Looked up from germline, CDR1 is MNHEY and CDR2 is SVGAGI. CDR3 amino acids: CASSRQGNTNTQYF. The CDR3 region has the DNA TGTGCCAGCAGCCGACAGGGTAACACAAATACGCAGTATTTT.

The chain uses TRBV4-1 and TRBJ1-5, with a tentative D call TRBD1 (5 bases). The CDR3 extends over 16 amino acids. The V end lost 1 base, the J end lost 4 bases, and 14 bases lay between the germline ends. Germline assignment: CDR1 MGHRA and CDR2 YSYEKL. Here the CDR3 DNA reads TGCGCCAGCAGCCAAGCCACGACAGAGGCTAATCAGCCCCAGCATTTT. Amino acid sequence: CASSQATTEANQPQHF.

The rearrangement links TRBV27 to TRBJ2-2; no clear D. The germline V gene encodes CDR1 MNHEY and CDR2 SMNVEV (reference sequence). Trimming removed 4 bases from V and 4 bases from J, with 10 bases in between. The CDR3 has 14 amino acids. CDR3 bases: TGTGCCAGCAGTTCGTCGGGTAGCACCGGGGAGCTGTTTTTT. This sequence encodes CASSSSGSTGELFF.

V usage is TRBV5-1 and J usage is TRBJ2-6, with D hard to call. This CDR3 is built from 15 residues. Germline CDR1 reads SGHRS; CDR2 reads YFSETQ. V shed 0 bases and J shed 2 bases, with 6 bases lying between them. The DNA of the CDR3 is TGCGCCAGCAGCTTGGGGACCACTGGGGCCAACGTCCTGACTTTC. Encoded protein: CASSLGTTGANVLTF.

A remark on this clone: Other DNA sequences in the sample encode the same CDR3. V is TRBV27 and J is TRBJ2-5; TRBD1 matches 11 bases. Germline CDR1 is MNHEY and CDR2 is SMNVEV (reference sequence). This CDR3 spans 17 amino acids. J lost 5 bases, V lost 0 bases, and 8 bases had no gene match. Here the CDR3 DNA reads TGTGCCAGCAGTTTATCGGGTCCGGGACAGGGGGGGGAGACCCAGTACTTC. Its translation: CASSLSGPGQGGETQYF.

Only a few counts were recorded for this clone. V is TRBV9 and J is TRBJ1-2; no firm D call. In germline, CDR1 is SGDLS, CDR2 YYNGEE. CDR3 length: 13 amino acids. The V gene lost 3 bases and the J gene lost 4 bases, with 10 bases spanning the gap. The CDR3: CASSAVLLYGYTF. Here the CDR3 DNA reads TGTGCCAGCAGCGCGGTCCTTCTCTATGGCTACACCTTC.

V usage is TRBV5-6 and J usage is TRBJ2-2; possible D gene TRBD1, 6 bases. Between the trimmed V and J ends, which lost 4 bases and 1 base, there was a span of 17 bases. This CDR3 has 17 amino acids. Per the germline V gene, CDR1 is SGHDT and CDR2 is YYEEEE. The CDR3 region has the DNA TGTGCCAGCAGCGAACTCGGACAGATAAAGAACACCGGGGAGCTGTTTTTT. Protein: CASSELGQIKNTGELFF.

J is TRBJ1-2 and V is TRBV5-1; no clear D gene. The V and J ends lost 0 bases and 2 bases respectively, with 8 bases between them. This CDR3 contains 14 residues. Germline values: CDR1 SGHRS, CDR2 YFSETQ. DNA for the CDR3: TGCGCCAGCAGCTTGGATCCACAAAACTATGGCTACACCTTC. It translates to CASSLDPQNYGYTF. The variable domain in full, with the rest retrieved from reference TRBV5-1 and TRBJ1-2, is KAGVTQTPRYLIKTRGQQVTLSCSPISGHRSVSWYQQTPGQGLQFLFEYFSETQRNKGNFPGRFSGRQFSNSRSEMNVSTLELGDSALYLCASSLDPQNYGYTFGSGTRLTVV.

V and J are TRBV19 and TRBJ1-1; D unresolved. CDR3 length: 14 residues. The V end lost 11 bases, the J end lost 2 bases, and 18 bases lay between the germline ends. Germline-derived CDR1 and CDR2 are LNHDA and SQIVND (reference sequence). In DNA form, the CDR3 reads TGTGCCGTAAGAACCTACCGGGAAAACACTGAAGCTTTCTTT. This translates into CAVRTYRENTEAFF.

The chain joins TRBV10-3 to TRBJ1-2, with D perhaps matching TRBD1 (5 bases). The CDR3 extends over 14 amino acids. In germline, CDR1 is ENHRY, CDR2 SYGVKD. Between the trimmed V and J ends, which lost 4 bases and 3 bases, there was a span of 12 bases. The CDR3 region has the DNA TGTGCCATCAGTGCCCGGGGCGCGTACTATGGCTACACCTTC. Amino acids: CAISARGAYYGYTF.

V is TRBV11-2 and J is TRBJ2-1; 13 bases match TRBD2. V shed 3 bases and J 6 bases; nucleotides not matched to a gene: 5. The CDR3 covers 16 residues. Looked up from germline, CDR1 is SGHAT and CDR2 is FQNNGV. The CDR3 DNA is TGTGCCAGCAGCTTCACTAGCGGGGGGGCCGGCAATGAGCAGTTCTTC. Amino acid sequence: CASSFTSGGAGNEQFF.

The chain recombines TRBV20-1 with TRBJ2-3, with unresolved D. CDR3 length: 10 amino acids. V lost 6 bases and J lost 4, with 5 bases in between. Per germline, CDR1 DFQATT and CDR2 SNEGSKA (reference sequence). The DNA of the CDR3 is TGCAGTGCCTCGTCAGATACGCAGTATTTT. Its protein is CSASSDTQYF.

The chain employs TRBV19 and TRBJ2-2; D remains ambiguous. This CDR3 spans 14 amino acids. Trimming stripped 1 base from V and 2 bases from J, with 5 bases between. Looked up from germline, CDR1 is LNHDA and CDR2 is SQIVND (reference sequence). The CDR3 DNA follows: TGTGCCAGTAGTATAGGCGTTAACACCGGGGAGCTGTTTTTT. It specifies CASSIGVNTGELFF.

The V call is TRBV19, the J call TRBJ1-2; 8 bases fit TRBD1. The germline gives CDR1 LNHDA, CDR2 SQIVND (reference sequence). Trimming took 4 bases from V and 4 from J; bases not matched to a gene: 8. The CDR3 totals 15 residues. The CDR3 spells CASSTPDRAGYGYTF. For the CDR3, the DNA is TGTGCCAGTAGTACCCCGGACAGGGCAGGCTATGGCTACACCTTC.

This clone was picked up one time. In DNA form, the CDR3 reads TGTGCCAGCAGCCTCGCCTCCTACAATGAGCAGTTCTTC. It codes for CASSLASYNEQFF. The chain links TRBV7-3 to TRBJ2-1; unclear D gene. Trimming cost V 5 bases and J 0 bases, with 5 bases left between them. Germline V gene sequence: CDR1 SGHTA, CDR2 FQGTGA. CDR3 length equals 13 residues.

This clone was seen a handful of times. The chain has TRBV10-3 and TRBJ2-7; unclear D gene. The CDR3 sequence is 13 residues long. The germline V and J ends were trimmed by 0 bases and 6 bases, with 9 bases remaining between them. The germline gives CDR1 ENHRY, CDR2 SYGVKD. CDR3 in amino acids: CAISESKAVEQYF. The DNA for the CDR3 is TGTGCCATCAGTGAGTCGAAGGCGGTCGAGCAGTACTTC.

CDR3 in amino acids: CASSIWPDQWDGYTF. CDR3 sequence (DNA): TGTGCCAGCAGTATCTGGCCAGACCAGTGGGATGGCTACACCTTC. The V and J genes are TRBV28 and TRBJ1-2; D gene ambiguous. In germline, CDR1 is MDHEN, CDR2 SYDVKM. V lost 5 bases, J lost 6 bases, and 19 bases lay in between. The CDR3 consists of 15 residues.

The gene calls are TRBV30 and TRBJ2-2, with 10 positions matching TRBD2. The V gene end was trimmed by 2 bases and the J gene end by 9 bases; junction bases not matched to a gene: 6. The germline gives CDR1 GTSNPN, CDR2 SVGIG (reference sequence). The CDR3 sequence is 14 residues long. The CDR3 nucleotides are TGTGCCTGGAGTCCCCTAGCGGGGGAATGGGAGCTGTTTTTT. It codes for CAWSPLAGEWELFF. Full variable domain (remainder filled in from reference TRBV30 and TRBJ2-2): SQTIHQWPATLVQPVGSPLSLECTVEGTSNPNLYWYRQAAGRGLQLLFYSVGIGQISSEVPQNLSASRPQDRQFILSSKKLLLSDSGFYLCAWSPLAGEWELFFGEGSRLTVL.

This clone was counted a single time. Germline is not matched at one junction end, which may reflect a read error. Other nucleotide sequences from this sample produce the same CDR3. The rearrangement joins TRBV5-1 to TRBJ1-4, with no clear D. This CDR3 spans 16 amino acids. Germline V gene sequence: CDR1 SGHRS, CDR2 YFSETQ. CDR3 in amino acids: CASSLDPVTTNEKLFF. CDR3 coding DNA: TGTGCCAGCAGCTTGGACCCGGTAACGACTAATGAAAAACTGTTTTTT.

The chain carries TRBV7-8 and TRBJ1-1; D is undetermined. V was pared by 4 bases and J by 4 bases, with 10 bases between. Germline V gene sequence: CDR1 SGHVS, CDR2 FQNEAQ. CDR3 size: 13 residues. In DNA form, the CDR3 reads TGTGCCAGCAGCTCCCCCCCGGGCACTGAAGCTTTCTTT. Its protein is CASSSPPGTEAFF.

The J gene is TRBJ1-5, the V gene TRBV19; 7 nucleotides match TRBD1. Germline trimming cut 6 bases from V and 5 bases from J; bases unmatched to any gene: 13. The germline V gene has CDR1 LNHDA and CDR2 SQIVND (reference sequence). This CDR3 contains 16 residues. The CDR3 DNA reads TGTGCCAGTAGACGGACCGACAGGGTCTCGGATCAGCCCCAGCATTTT. Its translation is CASRRTDRVSDQPQHF.

The chain recombines TRBV27 with TRBJ1-2, with D perhaps matching TRBD1 (6 bases). The V end lost 4 bases, the J end lost 8 bases, and 14 bases lay between the germline ends. The CDR3 has 13 amino acids. Germline V gene data show CDR1 as MNHEY and CDR2 as SMNVEV (reference sequence). CDR3 sequence (DNA): TGTGCCAGCAGTTCGACAGGTCTGCCGGGCTACACCTTC. It codes for CASSSTGLPGYTF.

The V and J genes are TRBV2 and TRBJ2-7, with 9 bases fitting TRBD1. This CDR3 comprises 13 residues. V was pared by 10 bases and J by 7 bases, with 11 bases of the junction left unmatched. Germline CDR1 and CDR2: SNHLY and FYNNEI. CDR3 loop: CATRPRTGAEQYF. Here the CDR3 DNA reads TGTGCCACCCGACCTAGGACAGGGGCAGAGCAGTACTTC.

The chain uses TRBV3-1 (or the pseudogene TRBV3-2) and TRBJ2-5, with 7 bases matching TRBD2. The germline gives CDR1 LGHDT, CDR2 YNNKEL (reference sequence). This CDR3 is 14 amino acids long. Trimming cost V 1 base and J 5 bases; bases outside gene matches: 4. This chain's CDR3 is CASSQAGREETQYF. CDR3 DNA: TGTGCCAGCAGCCAAGCGGGGAGGGAGGAGACCCAGTACTTC.

This clone was picked up one time. V and J are TRBV5-1 and TRBJ1-6; no clear D. Germline V CDR1 and CDR2: SGHRS, YFSETQ. This CDR3 has 14 residues. V dropped 0 bases and J dropped 9 bases, with 10 bases sitting between them. The CDR3 spells CASSLEVGVSPLHF. The CDR3 DNA follows: TGCGCCAGCAGCTTGGAAGTAGGAGTTTCACCCCTCCACTTT.

The chain carries TRBV6-2 or TRBV6-3 and TRBJ1-3, with D possibly being TRBD1 (5 bases). The CDR3 length is 15 residues. Germline assignment: CDR1 MNHEY and CDR2 SVGEGT. Trimming cost V 8 bases and J 0 bases, with 14 bases left between them. This CDR3 is CASGLGAVSGNTIYF. The CDR3 nucleotides read TGTGCCAGCGGTTTAGGGGCAGTCTCTGGAAACACCATATATTTT.

The V gene is TRBV3-1 (or the pseudogene TRBV3-2), the J gene TRBJ2-3; no reliable D call. Germline loops: CDR1 LGHDT, CDR2 YNNKEL (reference sequence). The CDR3 is made up of 12 amino acids. Trimming took off 3 bases at V and 1 base at J, with 2 bases between the two ends. The CDR3 nucleotides are TGTGCCAGCAGCCAGCGCACAGATACGCAGTATTTT. Its translation: CASSQRTDTQYF.